The T cell receptor (beta chain) described here comes from a study of beta chain features in type 1 diabetes. CDR3 size: 15 residues. Germline assignment: CDR1 SGHRS and CDR2 YFSETQ. V shed 4 bases and J shed 2 bases, with 14 bases lying between them. As to this clone: Its antigen is undetermined.

As every portion of the isolated RNA was reverse transcribed, the sequencing read expressed TCRB transcripts. Some clones are missing from TCRdb's copy, which holds only in-frame ones; the method was immunoSEQ multiplex PCR. The sample carries around 340,000 clones, roughly 8.8% recorded once. Findings of the study overall: HLA influence on TCRB rearrangement stayed unresolved here. Moderately but significantly shorter TCRB CDR3s were found in Type 1 diabetes patients in all four CD4+ subsets.

CD45RO/CCR7/CD25/CD127/CD95/CD27 separated CD4+ naive, central memory, regulatory and stem cell-like memory cells by sorting. The chain employs TRBV5-1 and TRBJ2-3; tentative D call: TRBD2 (5 bases). The clonotype was recovered from a man aged 25 to 45 with type 1 diabetes. The sequencing input was central memory CD4+ T cells from blood. DNA for the CDR3: TGCGCCAGCAGCCCTTCGGGGTCCTTCACAGATACGCAGTATTTT. It specifies CASSPSGSFTDTQYF.